The rows below give T cell receptor beta chains drawn from one sample of a study of shared clonotypes between healthy human individuals. Measured with immunoSEQ multiplex PCR; TCRdb has only the in-frame clones, and not every one. The table lists under 600,000 clones, 95% to 98% of them singletons. Source material: naive CD8+ T cells sorted from blood. The receptors were sampled from a man aged 25-40 years in good health. Both conserved end residues are part of each CDR3. D genes are given only for firm matches. The size entry is marked missing in some rows and otherwise reads once, few, many or a size class.

d_call	v_call	clone_size	cdr3_length	j_call	cdr3_aa	cdr3_nt
.	TRBV7-2	once	16	TRBJ2-7	CASATLPGFRSYEQYF	TGTGCCAGCGCGACCCTTCCTGGGTTTAGATCCTACGAGCAGTACTTC
TRBD1	TRBV30	.	13	TRBJ2-7	CAWSTGQVSEQYF	TGTGCCTGGAGTACCGGACAGGTATCCGAGCAGTACTTC
TRBD1	TRBV4-1	.	15	TRBJ1-1	CASSPQRQGTTEAFF	TGCGCCAGCAGCCCCCAAAGACAGGGCACTACTGAAGCTTTCTTT
TRBD1	TRBV7-9	.	15	TRBJ1-2	CASSLTGGAGYGYTF	TGTGCCAGCAGCTTAACAGGGGGCGCAGGATATGGCTACACCTTC
.	TRBV9	.	18	TRBJ2-6	CASSVSPSGETGANVLTF	TGTGCCAGCAGCGTAAGTCCGTCGGGGGAGACTGGGGCCAACGTCCTGACTTTC
.	TRBV29-1	.	14	TRBJ2-7	CSVVLSGQTYEQYF	TGCAGCGTTGTGCTTTCAGGACAGACCTACGAGCAGTACTTC
TRBD2	TRBV27	.	16	TRBJ2-3	CASSLGLAGITDTQYF	TGTGCCAGCAGTTTAGGGCTAGCGGGAATCACAGATACGCAGTATTTT
TRBD2	TRBV6-5	.	14	TRBJ2-7	CASTKAGDPYEQYF	TGTGCCAGCACCAAAGCGGGAGACCCCTACGAGCAGTACTTC
.	TRBV7-6	.	15	TRBJ2-7	CASSFSSGSDYEQYF	TGTGCCAGCAGCTTTTCAAGCGGTAGCGACTACGAGCAGTACTTC
.	TRBV6-4	.	14	TRBJ2-6	CASSDNSGANVLTF	TGTGCCAGCAGTGACAACTCTGGGGCCAACGTCCTGACTTTC
TRBD1	TRBV29-1	.	16	TRBJ2-3	CSVEGSRDRGPDTQYF	TGCAGCGTTGAAGGGAGTAGGGACAGGGGCCCAGATACGCAGTATTTT
.	TRBV4-1	.	15	TRBJ1-4	CASSWGVATNEKLFF	TGCGCCAGTTCTTGGGGGGTGGCAACTAATGAAAAACTGTTTTTT
.	TRBV9	.	15	TRBJ2-1	CASSGHSSSYNEQFF	TGTGCCAGCAGCGGACATTCGAGCTCCTACAATGAGCAGTTCTTC
.	TRBV27	.	14	TRBJ2-5	CASSLLDSQETQYF	TGTGCCAGCAGTTTACTGGACAGTCAAGAGACCCAGTACTTC
TRBD2	TRBV7-2	.	15	TRBJ2-1	CASSIRTSGYNEQFF	TGTGCCAGCAGCATACGTACTAGCGGTTACAATGAGCAGTTCTTC
TRBD2	TRBV5-1	.	17	TRBJ2-5	CASSRRGTSGSAETQYF	TGCGCCAGCAGCCGAAGAGGGACTAGCGGGAGTGCAGAGACCCAGTACTTC
.	TRBV6-1	.	15	TRBJ2-1	CASSPTYNSYNEQFF	TGTGCCAGCAGTCCTACATACAACTCCTACAATGAGCAGTTCTTC
.	TRBV9	.	15	TRBJ1-3	CASSVGSGSGNTIYF	TGTGCCAGCAGCGTAGGTTCGGGCTCTGGAAACACCATATATTTT
.	TRBV19	.	15	TRBJ1-2	CASSLADLANYGYTF	TGTGCCAGTAGCCTTGCGGATCTAGCTAACTATGGCTACACCTTC
.	TRBV9	.	12	TRBJ2-5	CASSRDAETQYF	TGTGCCAGCAGCCGGGACGCGGAGACCCAGTACTTC